These 8 T cell receptor beta chains share one sample of origin, sequenced in a study of CD8 T cells in Susac syndrome. After extraction with the RNeasy kit, 0.5 to 1 ug of the RNA was reverse transcribed using random hexamers. TCRdb reprocessed the immunoSEQ multiplex PCR reads via MiXCR and lists one record per CDR3 protein. The sample has about 250,000 distinct CDR3 sequences; approximately 92% are singletons. Sequencing was done on a sample of CD4+ T cells from PBMCs. The receptors come from a human donor with multiple sclerosis.

This clonotype was detected only once. DNA of the CDR3: TGTGCCAGCAGCGTAGGCGGACGACTGGGAAACACCATATATTTT. It specifies CASSVGGRLGNTIYF. The chain has TRBV9 and TRBJ1-3; D unclear. V was trimmed by 0 bases and J by 4 bases, leaving 11 bases between them. Germline-derived CDR1 and CDR2 are SGDLS and YYNGEE. The CDR3 has 15 residues.

This clonotype was recorded once. The V call is TRBV18, the J call TRBJ2-5; the D is unclear. This CDR3 spans 15 amino acids. V was trimmed by 2 bases and J by 1 base, leaving 11 bases between them. Looked up from germline, CDR1 is KGHSH and CDR2 is LQKENI. The CDR3 sequence: CASSPNAGSQETQYF. The CDR3 bases are TGTGCCAGCTCACCAAATGCAGGTTCCCAAGAGACCCAGTACTTC.

The chain couples TRBV11-2 to TRBJ2-1; D is possibly TRBD2 (7 bases). Between the trimmed V and J ends, which lost 5 bases and 10 bases, there was a span of 24 bases. Germline V gene lookup returns CDR1 SGHAT and CDR2 FQNNGV. The CDR3 runs 16 residues. CDR3 sequence (DNA): TGTGCCAGCAGCCCCGAGGGGGGACTACCTACCCGGGAGCAGTTCTTC. It codes for CASSPEGGLPTREQFF.

This clonotype occurred a few times. The V gene is TRBV7-6, the J gene TRBJ1-5; the D gene is possibly TRBD1 (5 bases). Germline-derived CDR1 and CDR2 are SGHVS and FNYEAQ. V was trimmed by 2 bases and J by 6 bases, leaving 5 bases between them. The CDR3 runs 12 residues. The DNA for the CDR3 is TGTGCCAGCAGCTTACAGGGTCAGCCCCAGCATTTT. Its protein product is CASSLQGQPQHF.

The J gene is TRBJ1-6, the V gene TRBV6-2 or TRBV6-3, with a possible D match to TRBD1 (5 bases). V lost 7 bases, J lost 7 bases, and 11 bases lay in between. CDR1 and CDR2 (germline): MNHEY, SVGEGT. CDR3 length: 13 residues. CDR3 amino acids: CASKGDGNSPLHF. The CDR3 bases are TGTGCCAGCAAAGGGGACGGAAATTCACCCCTCCACTTT.

This chain joins TRBV20-1 and TRBJ2-6, with D perhaps matching TRBD1 (6 bases). Trimming cost V 5 bases and J 1 base, with 12 bases left between them. The germline gives CDR1 DFQATT, CDR2 SNEGSKA (reference sequence). The CDR3 loop spans 15 amino acids. The CDR3 loop reads CSAPPQGSGANVLTF. The CDR3 nucleotides read TGCAGTGCTCCCCCGCAGGGGTCTGGGGCCAACGTCCTGACTTTC.

V gene TRBV28 combines with J gene TRBJ2-1; 9 bases align to TRBD2. Trimming removed 1 base from V and 6 bases from J; junction bases left unmatched: 4. CDR3 length: 15 residues. Germline loops: CDR1 MDHEN, CDR2 SYDVKM. The chain's CDR3 is CASSLFGLALNEQFF. CDR3 nucleotides: TGTGCCAGCAGTTTATTCGGACTAGCGCTCAATGAGCAGTTCTTC.

The J gene is TRBJ2-7, the V gene TRBV30, with 9 positions matching TRBD1. Germline V gives CDR1 GTSNPN, CDR2 SVGIG (reference sequence). The CDR3 is 16 residues long. With 0 bases clipped from V and 1 base from J, the junction kept 7 bases outside the gene matches. Here the CDR3 reads CAWSVGGTGSSYEQYV. For the CDR3, the DNA is TGTGCCTGGAGTGTAGGAGGGACAGGGTCTTCCTACGAGCAGTACGTC.